This TCR beta chain was identified in a study of blood T cell repertoires in COVID-19. About the study: Sample material is recorded as cDNA or gDNA derived from T cells, B-cell-depleted T cells, or PBMCs.

The CDR3 length is 13 residues. Deletions cut 4 bases from V and 3 bases from J, with 6 bases between. The germline V gene encodes CDR1 SGHTA and CDR2 FQGNSA. The recovered donors of Cohort 3 showed two negative PCRs, clearance, or symptom resolution. In the source study's methods: Estimation of nucleated cell counts relied on the amplification of reference gene primers. Some clones are missing from TCRdb's copy, which holds only in-frame ones; the method was immunoSEQ multiplex PCR. V, J and clone size are those of that table, while D and trimming were read from the DNA. The profile shows about 310,000 clones, roughly 86% of them singletons.

This TCR was recovered from a woman in her late teens or twenties who had recovered from COVID-19. The chain employs TRBV7-2 and TRBJ2-2, with TRBD1 as a possible D gene (6 bases). Sequencing was performed on PBMCs or T cells enriched from blood (not recorded which). DNA for the CDR3: TGTGCCAGCAGCTACAGGGACACCGGGGAGCTGTTTTTT. This translates into CASSYRDTGELFF.